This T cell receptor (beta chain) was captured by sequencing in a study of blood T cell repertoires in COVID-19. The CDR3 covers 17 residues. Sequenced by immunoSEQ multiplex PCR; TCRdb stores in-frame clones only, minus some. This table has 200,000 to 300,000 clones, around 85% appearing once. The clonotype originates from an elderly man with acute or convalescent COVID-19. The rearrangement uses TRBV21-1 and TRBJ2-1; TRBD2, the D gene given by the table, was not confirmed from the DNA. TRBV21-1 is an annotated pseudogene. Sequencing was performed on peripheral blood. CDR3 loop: CASSRARAGGPGNEQFF. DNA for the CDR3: TGTGCCAGCAGCAGAGCCCGAGCGGGGGGGCCCGGCAATGAGCAGTTCTTC.